This entry features one TCR beta chain sequence. What it binds is unknown. The naive CD8 population came from CD45RO-negative cells selected for CCR7, without terminally differentiated effector memory CD45RA+ cells. Caucasian adults living in Nashville, Tennessee, provided all samples. Genomic DNA of each subset was evenly split across several immunoSEQ plates. Replicate PCRs from sorted subsets contained roughly 220 ng DNA, which is around 30,000 T cell genomes. Measured with immunoSEQ multiplex PCR; TCRdb has only the in-frame clones, and not every one. The sample holds 1.5 million to 2.5 million clones; about 95% are singletons and the top ten take around 1.2%. The entry originates in a study of shared clonotypes between healthy human individuals. Study observations and caveats: The represented genetic and exposure-history diversity was limited by the small number of donors.

The sequenced sample was naive CD8+ T cells sorted from blood. This receptor was identified in a man between 18 and 35 years old in good health.

The CDR3 protein is CASSLSPGALGELFF. The DNA for the CDR3 is TGTGCCAGCAGTTTATCCCCGGGTGCGCTGGGGGAGCTGTTTTTT. V usage is TRBV27 and J usage is TRBJ2-2; D not resolved. The CDR3 runs to 15 residues. Germline V CDR1 and CDR2: MNHEY, SMNVEV (reference sequence). The V gene lost 0 bases and the J gene lost 8 bases, with 13 bases spanning the gap.